What follows are 4 T cell receptor beta chains derived from one specimen sequenced in a study of TIL therapy for anti-PD-1-resistant metastatic lung cancer (dated by TCRdb to the early 2020s). The time point label of this sample denotes: pre-treatment sample, taken before nivolumab and TIL therapy. The baseline tumor samples, taken from the same resection that was used to grow TIL, were excised metastases, most often pleural nodules or supraclavicular lymph nodes. TCR beta CDR3 regions were amplified from genomic DNA by bias-controlled multiplex PCR with the immunoSEQ v3 hsTCRB kit. Held by TCRdb, this immuneACCESS table contains in-frame sequences only and omits some clones. Under half of the omission traces to an unresolved V gene where checked; the cause of the rest is unknown. A total of over 10,000 clones appear in this sample, about 70% of them only once. Roughly 9% of the sample is taken by the ten largest.

The sample consisted of tumor tissue, taken at baseline. The source of these receptors is a woman aged 30 to 85 with non-small cell lung cancer.

This clone was counted a few times. This chain links TRBV28 with TRBJ2-3; D not resolved. Between the trimmed V and J ends, which lost 3 bases and 4 bases, there was a span of 5 bases. Germline V gives CDR1 MDHEN, CDR2 SYDVKM. The length of the CDR3 is 12 residues. CDR3: CASSFGPDTQYF. The CDR3 DNA sequence: TGTGCCAGCAGTTTTGGGCCAGATACGCAGTATTTT.

This chain connects TRBV7-6 to TRBJ2-5; 9 bases are shared with TRBD1. This CDR3 is built from 13 residues. Germline CDR1 and CDR2: SGHVS and FNYEAQ. Trimming at V came to 5 bases and at J to 5 bases, leaving 3 bases not matched to a gene. CDR3 sequence reads: CASSGQGPETQYF. CDR3 nucleotides: TGTGCCAGCAGCGGACAGGGGCCGGAGACCCAGTACTTC.

J is TRBJ2-7 and V is TRBV5-1, with TRBD1 as a possible D gene (5 bases). This CDR3 spans 13 amino acids. Germline values: CDR1 SGHRS, CDR2 YFSETQ. Between the trimmed V and J ends, which lost 4 bases and 3 bases, there was a span of 11 bases. The CDR3 coding sequence is TGCGCCAGCAGCCTAGACAGATACTACGAGCAGTACTTC. Encoded protein: CASSLDRYYEQYF.

This clone ranks as medium-sized. The chain couples TRBV9 to TRBJ2-1; 13 bases map to TRBD2. Trimming took 3 bases from V and 0 from J; bases not matched to a gene: 24. The germline gives CDR1 SGDLS, CDR2 YYNGEE. This CDR3 spans 24 amino acids. CDR3 in DNA: TGTGCCAGCAGCGCACACACTTTTAGTCCGAGACTAGCGGGAGGAACCGACTCCTACAATGAGCAGTTCTTC. Amino acid sequence: CASSAHTFSPRLAGGTDSYNEQFF.